What follows is one TCR beta chain and its context. As yet, its antigen is unknown. An end of the junction does not agree with germline; a read error may underlie this. The data derive from a study of identical twins. Regarding the study as a whole: Abundant beta clonotypes from cord blood bore fewer insertions; memory repertoires lacked this pattern.

The germline V gene has CDR1 SGHKS and CDR2 YYEKEE (reference sequence). The CDR3 length is 14 residues. MiXCR was run by TCRdb on the 5' RACE reads, yielding one entry per CDR3 protein. The sample has 1.5 million to 2 million distinct CDR3 sequences, about 32% seen once. The sequence was obtained from a newborn girl in good health. J is TRBJ1-1 and V is TRBV5-5; D uncertain. The specimen was cord blood. The DNA of the CDR3 is TGTGCCAGCAGCTTGGAACAGTCTAACACTGAGGCTTTCTTT. This translates into CASSLEQSNTEAFF. The full variable domain, completed using reference TRBV5-5 and TRBJ1-1, is DAGVTQSPTHLIKTRGQQVTLRCSPISGHKSVSWYQQVLGQGPQFIFQYYEKEERGRGNFPDRFSARQFPNYSSELNVNALLLGDSALYLCASSLEQSNTEAFFGQGTRLTVV.